The 2 T cell receptor beta chains below all came from one sample that was sequenced in a study of T cell changes during pregnancy in multiple sclerosis. The assay was immunoSEQ multiplex PCR, and TCRdb's table has in-frame clones only and misses some. The sample lists 55,000 to 65,000 clones, 90% occurring once. The material was peripheral blood, obtained in the first trimester of pregnancy. The receptors originated from a female donor in good health, enrolled as a control in a pregnancy study.

CDR3 in DNA: TGTGCCAGCAGTTTTGACAGGGACAATGAGCAGTTCTTC. It is translated as CASSFDRDNEQFF. This rearrangement joins TRBV6-5 to TRBJ2-1, with TRBD1 identical over 7 bases. After removal of 4 bases from V and 5 bases from J, the junction contained 2 bases not matched to a gene. CDR1 is MNHEY, CDR2 SVGAGI, per germline. This CDR3 has 13 residues.

The V call is TRBV7-3, the J call TRBJ2-3, with 7 bases matching TRBD2. The CDR3 sequence is 14 residues long. CDR1 is SGHTA and CDR2 is FQGTGA in the germline V gene. J lost 1 base, V lost 6 bases, and 4 bases had no gene match. In DNA form, the CDR3 reads TGTGCCAGCAGTTCCAGCGGGGGCACAGATACGCAGTATTTT. Protein sequence: CASSSSGGTDTQYF. The whole variable domain, filled in from reference TRBV7-3 and TRBJ2-3, reads GAGVSQTPSNKVTEKGKYVELRCDPISGHTALYWYRQSLGQGPEFLIYFQGTGAADDSGLPNDRFFAVRPEGSVSTLKIQRTERGDSAVYLCASSSSGGTDTQYFGPGTRLTVL.